This T cell receptor (beta chain) was sequenced during a study of OX40 agonist ivuxolimab in advanced cancers. Points from the study as a whole: Nonresponders included some who also had low normalized T-cell clonal expansion. The study found that CD8+ T cells averaged more expanded clones than CD4+.

Assay: immunoSEQ multiplex PCR; the TCRdb copy retains only in-frame clones and omits some. The data hold more than 45,000 clones, with 82% observed a single time. This CDR3 has 15 residues. Germline CDR1 reads SGHAT; CDR2 reads FQNNGV. Trimming took 1 base from V and 2 from J, leaving 11 bases between them. On this clone itself: Its antigen is currently unknown.

J is TRBJ2-5 and V is TRBV11-2; D might be TRBD1 or TRBD2, each matching 5 bases. The sample here was CD4+ or CD8+ T cells sorted from blood, taken in a trial of the OX40 agonist ivuxolimab. This TCR came from an adult with an advanced solid tumor such as melanoma, head and neck, liver or kidney cancer. As DNA, the CDR3 is TGTGCCAGCAGCTTAGGGATTGGGGGTCAAGAGACCCAGTACTTC. It yields the protein CASSLGIGGQETQYF.